This TCR beta chain was recovered during a study of tumor-infiltrating lymphocytes in primary liver carcinoma. In the study overall: Each participant had primary liver carcinoma, and surgical resection was the treatment.

Unsorted whole blood yielded the blood RNA, and germline DNA was also extracted. Making TCR beta cDNA involved approximately 510 ng total RNA and a constant-region primer. Slightly modified ARM-PCR served as the procedure for the TCR beta libraries. These libraries came from three rounds of nested multiplex PCR. A single record per CDR3 protein comes from TCRdb applying MiXCR to the multiplex PCR reads. Here the sample spans about 330,000 distinct CDR3 sequences, 65% being singletons. This clonotype was recorded once. What was sequenced was peripheral blood. This receptor was obtained from a man aged 40-49 years with primary liver carcinoma and hepatitis B virus infection.

The CDR3 DNA sequence: TGCGCCAGCAGCGGGACTAGCGGTACCGGGGAGCTGTTTTTT. This codes for CASSGTSGTGELFF. V usage is TRBV5-1 and J usage is TRBJ2-2; TRBD2 matches 11 bases. V lost 4 bases, J lost 5 bases, and 1 base stayed unmatched. This CDR3 is built from 14 residues. Germline V CDR1 and CDR2: SGHRS, YFSETQ.